The 11 T cell receptor beta chains below were found in one sample sequenced in a study of Tregs in tolerant kidney transplant recipients. Sequencing used immunoSEQ multiplex PCR; TCRdb keeps in-frame clones, though not all of them. In the table there are tens of thousands of clones, more than 80% of which are singletons. The sample was CD8+ T cells from blood. Receptors were obtained from a human donor in good health.

The V call is TRBV11-2, the J call TRBJ2-5; D unclear. Germline values: CDR1 SGHAT, CDR2 FQNNGV. V was cut by 5 bases and J by 0 bases, with 10 bases left in between. There are 14 residues in the CDR3. The CDR3 DNA is TGTGCCAGCAGCCCGCCACACAACCAAGAGACCCAGTACTTC. Protein sequence: CASSPPHNQETQYF.

This rearrangement joins TRBV25-1 to TRBJ2-2; 8 nucleotides match TRBD2. Trimming removed 4 bases from V and 6 bases from J; junction bases left unmatched: 1. This CDR3 is built from 13 residues. Germline CDR1 MGHDK, CDR2 SYGVNS. CDR3 nucleotides: TGTGCCAGCAGTGCGGGGGGGCCCGGGGAGCTGTTTTTT. It translates to CASSAGGPGELFF.

The gene calls are TRBV10-3 and TRBJ2-1; D is possibly TRBD2 (5 bases). This CDR3 comprises 13 residues. V lost 10 bases and J lost 5, with 15 bases in between. Germline loops: CDR1 ENHRY, CDR2 SYGVKD. The CDR3 DNA is TGTGCCACCGACGAGGGTAGCGACAATGAGCAGTTCTTC. This translates into CATDEGSDNEQFF.

This chain connects TRBV9 to TRBJ2-3, with D perhaps TRBD1 or TRBD2 (5 bases each). V was trimmed by 3 bases and J by 2 bases, leaving 7 bases between them. CDR1 and CDR2 from the germline V gene are SGDLS and YYNGEE. The CDR3 has 13 residues. The CDR3 DNA reads TGTGCCAGCAGCGGGGGGTACACAGATACGCAGTATTTT. It specifies CASSGGYTDTQYF.

V gene TRBV10-3 combines with J gene TRBJ2-5; D is uncertain. The CDR3 runs to 15 residues. V was pared by 2 bases and J by 5 bases, with 15 bases between. CDR1 ENHRY and CDR2 SYGVKD come from the germline V gene. For the CDR3, the DNA is TGTGCCATCAGTGAGGAGTATTTTCGATTTGAGACCCAGTACTTC. This gives the protein CAISEEYFRFETQYF.

CDR3 DNA sequence: TGTGCCAGCAGTGGTACTGTCGCTGGGGTGTTCGGCAATCAGCCCCAGCATTTT. Residues: CASSGTVAGVFGNQPQHF. J is TRBJ1-5 and V is TRBV2; the D is unclear. Between the trimmed V and J ends, which lost 4 bases and 2 bases, there was a span of 21 bases. The CDR3 consists of 18 residues. Germline V gives CDR1 SNHLY, CDR2 FYNNEI.

The chain combines TRBV27 with TRBJ2-1, with a tentative D call TRBD2 (6 bases). The CDR3 spans 16 residues. Germline assignment: CDR1 MNHEY and CDR2 SMNVEV (reference sequence). The V gene lost 6 bases and the J gene lost 0 bases, with 15 bases spanning the gap. CDR3 DNA: TGTGCCAGCAGGGAGACGGGACTCCCCTCCTACAATGAGCAGTTCTTC. It is translated as CASRETGLPSYNEQFF.

This sequence joins TRBV9 and TRBJ2-5; no definite D call. Trimming removed 4 bases from V and 4 bases from J, with 8 bases in between. Germline CDR1 and CDR2: SGDLS and YYNGEE. The CDR3 spans 12 residues. The CDR3 spells CASSPSGETQYF. In DNA, the CDR3 is TGTGCCAGCAGCCCGTCGGGAGAGACCCAGTACTTC.

This rearrangement joins TRBV13 to TRBJ2-1; D could derive from TRBD1 or TRBD2 (5 bases each). This CDR3 is built from 14 residues. Germline V lookup: CDR1 PRHDT, CDR2 FYEKMQ (reference sequence). Trimming left V 5 bases short and J 8 bases short, with 16 bases between. Written as DNA, the CDR3 is TGTGCCAGCAGCGAGGGGTCTAGTAGCGATGAGCAGTTCTTC. Translated, it gives CASSEGSSSDEQFF.

V gene TRBV13 combines with J gene TRBJ1-4; 7 bases are shared with TRBD1. J gave up 5 bases and V 2 bases, and 5 bases lay outside the gene matches. The CDR3 spans 15 residues. CDR1 and CDR2 from the germline V gene are PRHDT and FYEKMQ (reference sequence). The CDR3 loop is CASSLSGTENEKLFF. In DNA, the CDR3 is TGTGCCAGCAGCTTAAGCGGGACAGAGAATGAAAAACTGTTTTTT.

The chain couples TRBV6-5 to TRBJ1-1; D remains ambiguous. The CDR3 is 13 amino acids. CDR1 is MNHEY, CDR2 SVGAGI, per germline. V lost 4 bases and J lost 3, with 9 bases in between. CDR3 protein: CASSLIGDTEAFF. In DNA, the CDR3 is TGTGCCAGCAGTTTAATCGGGGACACTGAAGCTTTCTTT.